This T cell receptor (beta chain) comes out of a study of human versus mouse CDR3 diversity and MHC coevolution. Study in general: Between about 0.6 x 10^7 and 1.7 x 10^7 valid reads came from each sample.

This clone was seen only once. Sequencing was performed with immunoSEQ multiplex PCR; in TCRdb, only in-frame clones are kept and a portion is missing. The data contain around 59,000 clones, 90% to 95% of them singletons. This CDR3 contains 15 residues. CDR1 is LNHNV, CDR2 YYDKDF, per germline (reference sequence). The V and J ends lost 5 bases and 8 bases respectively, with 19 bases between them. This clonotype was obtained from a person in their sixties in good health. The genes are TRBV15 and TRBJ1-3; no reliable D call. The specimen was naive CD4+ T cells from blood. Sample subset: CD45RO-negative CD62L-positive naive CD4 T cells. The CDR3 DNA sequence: TGTGCCACCAGCCCGGTCCGACAAGCTCGGTACACCATATATTTT. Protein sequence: CATSPVRQARYTIYF.